The present T cell receptor (beta chain) was sequenced within a study of tumor-infiltrating lymphocytes in primary liver carcinoma. Study-wide background: The study included patients who were men and women aged 30 to 69 years. Every sample contained roughly 3.5 to 8 million productive TCRbeta reads, and these numbers were similar from one tissue type to another.

From about 0.5 ug of total RNA, TCR beta-specific cDNA was reverse-transcribed using a constant-region primer. Three nested multiplex PCR rounds of slightly modified ARM-PCR generated TCR beta libraries. The first two PCR rounds, roughly 11 cycles each, used TRBV1-TRBV30 forward primers and a C-beta reverse primer. TCRdb ran MiXCR on the multiplex PCR reads and lists one entry per CDR3 protein. The data show around 170,000 distinct CDR3 sequences, 60% seen once. Germline DNA was also extracted, while the blood RNA originated from unsorted whole blood. The germline V gene encodes CDR1 SEHNR and CDR2 FQNEAQ (reference sequence). This CDR3 comprises 16 residues. Of note for this clonotype: A read error may account for a junction end that differs from germline.

This chain joins TRBV7-9 and TRBJ2-1; a possible D gene is TRBD2 (6 bases). Specimen: peripheral blood. This TCR derives from a man aged 40-50 years with primary liver carcinoma and hepatitis B virus infection. The CDR3 sequence is CTSTPRWGERVDEQFF. The CDR3 nucleotides are TGTACCAGCACCCCTCGGTGGGGGGAGAGAGTCGATGAGCAGTTCTTC.